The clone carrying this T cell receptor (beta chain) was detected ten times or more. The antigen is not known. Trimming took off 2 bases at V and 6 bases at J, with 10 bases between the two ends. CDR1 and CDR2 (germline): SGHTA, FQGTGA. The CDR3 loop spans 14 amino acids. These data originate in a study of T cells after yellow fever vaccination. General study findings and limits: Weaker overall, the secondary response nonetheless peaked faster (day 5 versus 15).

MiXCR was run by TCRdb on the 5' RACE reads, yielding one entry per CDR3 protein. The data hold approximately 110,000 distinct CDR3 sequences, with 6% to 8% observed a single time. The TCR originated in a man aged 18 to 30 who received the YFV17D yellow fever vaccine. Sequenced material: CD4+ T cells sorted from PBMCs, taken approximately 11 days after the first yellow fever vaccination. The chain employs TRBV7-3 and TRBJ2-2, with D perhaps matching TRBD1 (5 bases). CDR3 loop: CASSLDTGSGELFF. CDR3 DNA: TGTGCCAGCAGCTTAGATACAGGATCCGGGGAGCTGTTTTTT.